These 17 T cell receptor beta chains came from one sample sequenced in a study of Ad26.COV2.S vaccination and SARS-CoV-2 variants. Only in-frame clones appear in the TCRdb table, and some are missing; sequencing was by immunoSEQ multiplex PCR. The sample gives some 250,000 clones, 88% of which show up once; around 10% is in the top ten. Treatment here: over 15 received Ad26.COV2.S at low or high dose, single or two shots; 5 received placebo; per-sample allocation not given. Day 63 following the first vaccine or placebo injection was when the samples were taken. The sequenced sample was peripheral blood, obtained in a trial of Ad26.COV2.S vaccine versus placebo. These receptors all stem from a person aged 18-60 years who received the Ad26.COV2.S COVID-19 vaccine or a placebo.

The V and J genes are TRBV7-8 and TRBJ2-7; 7 nucleotides line up with TRBD1. The V gene's germline CDR1 is SGHVS and CDR2 FQNEAQ. J lost 6 bases, V lost 3 bases, and 5 bases had no gene match. The CDR3 has 13 residues. The CDR3 DNA reads TGTGCCAGCAGCTTGGGACAGACCTTCGAGCAGTACTTC. It translates to CASSLGQTFEQYF.

In this sample, this clone turned up a few times. J is TRBJ1-3 and V is TRBV7-2; D is unresolved. The V end was cut by 0 bases, the J end by 2 bases, with 11 bases between. The CDR3 is 16 amino acids. Germline lookup yields CDR1 SGHTA and CDR2 FQGNSA. CDR3 nucleotide sequence: TGTGCCAGCAGCTTAGCGGAGGATACGGCTGGAAACACCATATATTTT. Translation: CASSLAEDTAGNTIYF.

J is TRBJ1-5 and V is TRBV10-3; a weak D match, TRBD1 (5 bases). Per the germline V gene, CDR1 is ENHRY and CDR2 is SYGVKD. The CDR3 consists of 15 residues. The V end was cut by 10 bases, the J end by 0 bases, with 16 bases between. The CDR3 nucleotides read TGTGCCACGGCTGATACAGGAATTAGCAATCAGCCCCAGCATTTT. This codes for CATADTGISNQPQHF.

The V and J genes are TRBV10-3 and TRBJ1-3, with unresolved D. CDR3 length equals 15 residues. With 5 bases removed from V and 0 bases from J, the gap between germline ends came to 11 bases. The germline CDR1 and CDR2 sequences are ENHRY and SYGVKD. The chain's CDR3 is CAISKDGYSGNTIYF. CDR3 in DNA: TGTGCCATCAGTAAGGACGGGTACTCTGGAAACACCATATATTTT.

The chain employs TRBV28 and TRBJ2-7; no clear D gene. V was shortened by 3 bases and J by 0 bases, with 15 bases between the two germline ends. The CDR3 is made up of 16 amino acids. The germline V gene encodes CDR1 MDHEN and CDR2 SYDVKM. CDR3 nucleotide sequence: TGTGCCAGCAGTTTCCAAGGTCCCATTTTCTCCTACGAGCAGTACTTC. The encoded protein is CASSFQGPIFSYEQYF.

The rearrangement links TRBV7-2 to TRBJ1-6, with D possibly being TRBD1 (6 bases). V was cut by 3 bases and J by 7 bases, with 10 bases left in between. Germline CDR1 is SGHTA and CDR2 is FQGNSA. The CDR3 has 14 residues. The CDR3 DNA reads as TGTGCCAGCAGCTTTGAACAGGGCAATTCACCCCTCCACTTT. Its translation is CASSFEQGNSPLHF.

The chain carries TRBV11-3 and TRBJ2-3; D remains unclear. In germline, CDR1 is SGHNT, CDR2 YENEEA. V shed 5 bases and J shed 0 bases, with 9 bases lying between them. This CDR3 contains 14 residues. For the CDR3, the DNA is TGTGCCAGCAGCCCGGGCTCTAGCACAGATACGCAGTATTTT. Protein product: CASSPGSSTDTQYF.

This sequence joins TRBV6-2 or TRBV6-3 and TRBJ1-5, with D uncertain. Germline CDR1 MNHEY, CDR2 SVGEGT. The germline V and J ends were trimmed by 0 bases and 4 bases, with 4 bases remaining between them. This CDR3 contains 13 residues. CDR3 nucleotide sequence: TGTGCCAGCAGTTACTCGCGTAATCAGCCCCAGCATTTT. Translation: CASSYSRNQPQHF.

The chain's CDR3 is CASNQGTGTEAFF. DNA for the CDR3: TGTGCCAGCAATCAGGGGACGGGCACTGAAGCTTTCTTT. The rearrangement links TRBV3-1 (or the pseudogene TRBV3-2) to TRBJ1-1; TRBD1 might be the D (6 bases). V lost 7 bases and J 4 bases, leaving 13 bases between the germline ends. Germline CDR1 is LGHDT and CDR2 is YNNKEL (reference sequence). The CDR3 loop spans 13 amino acids.

The chain recombines TRBV15 with TRBJ2-5; possibly TRBD1 or TRBD2 for D (5 bases each). The germline V gene has CDR1 LNHNV and CDR2 YYDKDF (reference sequence). Trimming pared 1 base from V and 4 bases from J, leaving 22 bases between. This CDR3 is built from 18 residues. CDR3 sequence (DNA): TGTGCCACCAGCAGAGTTGAAGGCGCCGGGGTTAGGGGAGAGACCCAGTACTTC. Protein: CATSRVEGAGVRGETQYF.

The J gene is TRBJ2-7, the V gene TRBV18; D is perhaps TRBD1 (7 bases). CDR1 KGHSH and CDR2 LQKENI come from the germline V gene. CDR3 length: 13 amino acids. V lost 5 bases to trimming and J lost 2 bases, with 10 bases between them. The CDR3 loop reads CASSGRGAYEQYF. The CDR3 bases are TGTGCCAGCTCAGGCAGGGGGGCCTACGAGCAGTACTTC.

The chain couples TRBV6-5 to TRBJ1-1; no clear D gene. CDR1 and CDR2 from the germline V gene are MNHEY and SVGAGI. The CDR3 runs 11 residues. V dropped 4 bases and J dropped 7 bases, with 7 bases sitting between them. CDR3 protein: CASSSFLEAFF. CDR3 in DNA: TGTGCCAGCAGTTCCTTTCTTGAAGCTTTCTTT.

This chain uses TRBV18 with TRBJ2-2; D unresolved. The CDR3 is 13 residues long. Germline V lookup: CDR1 KGHSH, CDR2 LQKENI. Between the trimmed V and J ends, which lost 3 bases and 1 base, there was a span of 3 bases. CDR3 nucleotides: TGTGCCAGCTCACCTAAGAACACCGGGGAGCTGTTTTTT. It is translated as CASSPKNTGELFF.

The chain couples TRBV5-6 to TRBJ2-1; 14 bases align to TRBD2. CDR1 and CDR2 (germline): SGHDT, YYEEEE. Trimming took 4 bases from V and 8 from J; bases not matched to a gene: 8. This CDR3 has 16 amino acids. The CDR3 sequence is CASSNLTSGRVDEQFF. The CDR3 region has the DNA TGTGCCAGCAGCAACCTGACTAGCGGGAGGGTCGATGAGCAGTTCTTC.

The rearrangement links TRBV7-2 to TRBJ2-3; 8 bases line up with TRBD2. V was pared by 4 bases and J by 6 bases, with 3 bases of the junction left unmatched. This CDR3 contains 13 residues. CDR1 SGHTA and CDR2 FQGNSA come from the germline V gene. CDR3 sequence (DNA): TGTGCCAGCAGCTACGGACTAGCCGATACGCAGTATTTT. This sequence encodes CASSYGLADTQYF. The full variable domain, rest sourced from reference TRBV7-2 and TRBJ2-3, is GAGVSQSPSNKVTEKGKDVELRCDPISGHTALYWYRQSLGQGLEFLIYFQGNSAPDKSGLPSDRFSAERTGGSVSTLTIQRTQQEDSAVYLCASSYGLADTQYFGPGTRLTVL.

The CDR3 nucleotides read TGTGCCAGCAGTTGGGGCACCTACACCGGGGAGCTGTTTTTT. This sequence encodes CASSWGTYTGELFF. The gene calls are TRBV6-5 and TRBJ2-2, with D maybe TRBD1 (5 bases). Germline lookup yields CDR1 MNHEY and CDR2 SVGAGI. The V gene lost 4 bases and the J gene lost 3 bases, with 9 bases spanning the gap. The CDR3 totals 14 residues.

The chain links TRBV18 to TRBJ2-7; 8 nucleotides match TRBD1. Germline V CDR1 and CDR2: KGHSH, LQKENI. Unmatched junction bases numbered 0, after V lost 2 bases and J lost 3 bases. The CDR3 spans 13 residues. The CDR3 reads CASSPTGGYEQYF. The CDR3 bases are TGTGCCAGCTCACCAACAGGGGGCTACGAGCAGTACTTC. The variable domain in full, completed from reference TRBV18 and TRBJ2-7, reads NAGVMQNPRHLVRRRGQEARLRCSPMKGHSHVYWYRQLPEEGLKFMVYLQKENIIDESGMPKERFSAEFPKEGPSILRIQQVVRGDSAAYFCASSPTGGYEQYFGPGTRLTVT.